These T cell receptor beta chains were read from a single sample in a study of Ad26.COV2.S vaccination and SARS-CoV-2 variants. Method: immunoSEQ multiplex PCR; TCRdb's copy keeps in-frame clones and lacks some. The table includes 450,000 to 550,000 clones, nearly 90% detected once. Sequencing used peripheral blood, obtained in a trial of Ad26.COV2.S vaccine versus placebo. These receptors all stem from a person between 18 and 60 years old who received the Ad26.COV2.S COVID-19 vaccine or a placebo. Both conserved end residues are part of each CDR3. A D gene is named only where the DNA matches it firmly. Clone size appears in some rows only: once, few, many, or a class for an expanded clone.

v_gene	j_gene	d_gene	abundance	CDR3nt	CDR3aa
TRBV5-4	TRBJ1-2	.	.	TGTGCCAGCAGCTTGCGTCAAGGTATAGGCTACACCTTC	CASSLRQGIGYTF
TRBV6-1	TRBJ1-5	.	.	TGTGCCAGCAGTGAATTGAGTCGGCCCCAGCATTTT	CASSELSRPQHF
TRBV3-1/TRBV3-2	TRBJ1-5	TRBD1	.	TGTGCCAGCAGCCACGGTGGCAGGGGGCTTGGCAATCAGCCCCAGCATTTT	CASSHGGRGLGNQPQHF
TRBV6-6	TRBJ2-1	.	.	TGTGCCAGCAGTTACATGCCAGGGGATGAGCAGTTCTTC	CASSYMPGDEQFF
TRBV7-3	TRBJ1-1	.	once	TGTGCCAGCAGCTCGTCAGGGAACACTGAAGCTTTCTTT	CASSSSGNTEAFF
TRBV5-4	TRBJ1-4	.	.	TGTGCCAGCAGTCTTTTAGACAGCCCAACTAATGAAAAACTGTTTTTT	CASSLLDSPTNEKLFF
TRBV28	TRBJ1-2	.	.	TGTGCCAGCAGCTGGACGGGAGCCGGGTCTGGCTACACCTTC	CASSWTGAGSGYTF
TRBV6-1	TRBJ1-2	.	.	TGTGCCAGCAGTGAAGTTAGCTATAACTATGGCTACACCTTC	CASSEVSYNYGYTF
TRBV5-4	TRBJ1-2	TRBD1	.	TGTGCCAGCAGCTTGGGGGGACAGGGCTCTAACTATGGCTACACCTTC	CASSLGGQGSNYGYTF
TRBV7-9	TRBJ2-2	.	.	TGTGCCAGCAGCGCAGGGACCGAGAACACCGGGGAGCTGTTTTTT	CASSAGTENTGELFF
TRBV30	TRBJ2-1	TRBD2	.	TGTGCCGGTACCCTAGCGGGGCGCTCCTACAATGAGCAGTTCTTC	CAGTLAGRSYNEQFF
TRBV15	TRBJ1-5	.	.	TGTGCCACCAGTTATGGGTTGGAAACGCCCCAGCATTTT	CATSYGLETPQHF
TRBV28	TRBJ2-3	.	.	TGTGCCAGCAGTTTATTTTTGGACGCGACAGATACGCAGTATTTT	CASSLFLDATDTQYF
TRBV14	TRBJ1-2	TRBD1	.	TGTGCCAGCAGCCAAGAAGCAGGGGGTAGACGGTATGGCTACACCTTC	CASSQEAGGRRYGYTF
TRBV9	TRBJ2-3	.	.	TGTGCCAGCAGCCCACGTCCGCTGGGAAGCGGAAGAGATACGCAGTATTTT	CASSPRPLGSGRDTQYF
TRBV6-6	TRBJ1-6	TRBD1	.	TGTGCCAGCAGGAGGGACAGATCCTATAATTCACCCCTCCACTTT	CASRRDRSYNSPLHF
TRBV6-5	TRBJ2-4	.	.	TGTGCCAGCAGCATATCGGCAAACATTCAGTACTTC	CASSISANIQYF
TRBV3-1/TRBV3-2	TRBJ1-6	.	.	TGTGCCAGCAGCCATTACAGGGATAATTCACCCCTCCACTTT	CASSHYRDNSPLHF
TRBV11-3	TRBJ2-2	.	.	TGTGCCAGCAGCTTTGGGGGCGAGGTTGGCACCGGGGAGCTGTTTTTT	CASSFGGEVGTGELFF